Listed here are 32 T cell receptor beta chains from one sample, sequenced in a study. MiXCR, run by TCRdb on the RT-PCR reads, gives a single entry per CDR3 protein. Among hundreds of thousands of distinct CDR3 sequences, 11% to 15% were seen once, and the ten largest hold roughly 4%. The sample consisted of memory CD4+ T cells from blood. Receptors originate from a female donor in good health, serving as a healthy control.

The V and J genes are TRBV15 and TRBJ2-7; 9 bases are shared with TRBD2. Per the germline V gene, CDR1 is LNHNV and CDR2 is YYDKDF (reference sequence). Unmatched junction bases numbered 3, after V lost 0 bases and J lost 12 bases. The CDR3 sequence is 12 residues long. In DNA form, the CDR3 reads TGTGCCACCAGCAGAGATAGCGGGAGTCTGTACTTC. Its translation: CATSRDSGSLYF.

In this sample, this clonotype turned up many times. The rearrangement links TRBV4-1 to TRBJ2-2; D is tentatively TRBD1 or TRBD2 (5 bases each). Germline V gene sequence: CDR1 MGHRA, CDR2 YSYEKL. The CDR3 has 15 residues. Deletions cut 4 bases from V and 1 base from J, with 10 bases between. The CDR3: CASSPPGRNTGELFF. The DNA of the CDR3 is TGCGCCAGCAGCCCTCCGGGACGGAACACCGGGGAGCTGTTTTTT.

The CDR3 protein is CSAAPYSGTGINYGTDTQYF. CDR3 DNA sequence: TGCAGTGCTGCCCCATATTCCGGGACTGGGATAAATTACGGCACAGATACGCAGTATTTT. This chain uses TRBV20-1 with TRBJ2-3, with D perhaps matching TRBD2 (6 bases). The germline V gene has CDR1 DFQATT and CDR2 SNEGSKA (reference sequence). The CDR3 covers 20 residues. V lost 5 bases to trimming and J lost 1 base, with 31 bases between them.

This clonotype occurred many times. This chain uses TRBV20-1 with TRBJ2-7; D might be TRBD2 (6 bases). Germline CDR1 is DFQATT and CDR2 is SNEGSKA (reference sequence). Trimming took 4 bases from V and 6 from J, leaving 10 bases between them. The CDR3 spans 11 residues. This CDR3 is CSAKRGGEQYF. CDR3 nucleotide sequence: TGCAGTGCTAAAAGGGGAGGCGAGCAGTACTTC.

This clonotype occurred many times. The chain is built from TRBV5-1 and TRBJ2-5; D is perhaps TRBD1 (6 bases). There are 13 residues in the CDR3. Germline V lookup: CDR1 SGHRS, CDR2 YFSETQ. V was pared by 5 bases and J by 5 bases, with 13 bases between. CDR3: CASSSGQLETQYF. CDR3 DNA: TGCGCCAGCAGTAGTGGACAGTTGGAGACCCAGTACTTC.

J is TRBJ2-2 and V is TRBV9; a possible D gene is TRBD1 (6 bases). V was cut by 5 bases and J by 2 bases, with 10 bases left in between. CDR1 SGDLS and CDR2 YYNGEE come from the germline V gene. The CDR3 has 14 amino acids. The CDR3 DNA is TGTGCCAGCAGGGAGACAGGAAACACCGGGGAGCTGTTTTTT. It specifies CASRETGNTGELFF. The complete variable domain, with remaining parts taken from reference TRBV9 and TRBJ2-2, reads DSGVTQTPKHLITATGQRVTLRCSPRSGDLSVYWYQQSLDQGLQFLIQYYNGEERAKGNILERFSAQQFPDLHSELNLSSLELGDSALYFCASRETGNTGELFFGEGSRLTVL.

This clonotype was seen repeatedly, ten times or more. CDR3 loop: CASSLGTHQSEQFF. In DNA form, the CDR3 reads TGTGCCAGCAGCTTGGGGACTCACCAGAGTGAGCAGTTCTTC. The rearrangement joins TRBV5-6 to TRBJ2-1; D may be TRBD2 (5 bases). CDR1 and CDR2 from the germline V gene are SGHDT and YYEEEE. V lost 0 bases and J 9 bases, leaving 13 bases between the germline ends. The CDR3 sequence is 14 residues long.

This chain joins TRBV4-1 and TRBJ2-2; unclear D gene. The CDR3 is 14 amino acids. CDR1 and CDR2 (germline): MGHRA, YSYEKL. V gave up 4 bases and J gave up 1 base, with 7 bases separating them. The CDR3 nucleotides read TGCGCCAGCAGCCGGACCGAGAACACCGGGGAGCTGTTTTTT. Translated, it gives CASSRTENTGELFF.

This clonotype was seen a handful of times. The chain recombines TRBV30 with TRBJ2-3; 11 bases are shared with TRBD2. Germline V gives CDR1 GTSNPN, CDR2 SVGIG (reference sequence). With V trimmed by 8 bases and J by 4 bases, 5 bases remained unmatched. There are 13 residues in the CDR3. The CDR3 DNA reads TGTGCCCGAACTAGCGGGAGCGCAGATACGCAGTATTTT. Amino acids: CARTSGSADTQYF.

This clonotype showed up just a few times. The rearrangement uses TRBV7-9 and TRBJ1-1, with 7 nucleotides matching TRBD1. Germline CDR1 SEHNR, CDR2 FQNEAQ (reference sequence). V shed 5 bases and J 5 bases; nucleotides not matched to a gene: 8. The CDR3 totals 14 residues. The DNA of the CDR3 is TGTGCCAGCAGCAGGCCCCCGGGACAGACTGAAGCTTTCTTT. As protein: CASSRPPGQTEAFF.

This clonotype has only a few counts. This sequence joins TRBV5-1 and TRBJ2-5, with 8 bases aligning to TRBD2. V was pared by 1 base and J by 2 bases, with 7 bases of the junction left unmatched. This CDR3 region has 16 residues. The germline V gene has CDR1 SGHRS and CDR2 YFSETQ. CDR3 loop: CASSLLGTRGQETQYF. CDR3 DNA: TGCGCCAGCAGCTTGTTAGGGACTAGGGGGCAAGAGACCCAGTACTTC.

This chain joins TRBV4-1 and TRBJ2-2; 8 bases align to TRBD1. V trimming: 0 bases; J trimming: 4 bases; junction bases outside the gene matches: 10. The germline V gene encodes CDR1 MGHRA and CDR2 YSYEKL. This CDR3 is 18 amino acids long. CDR3 protein: CASSQDPGQGRGTGELFF. DNA of the CDR3: TGCGCCAGCAGCCAAGATCCTGGACAGGGCCGCGGCACCGGGGAGCTGTTTTTT.

This clonotype was observed many times. One junction end does not reproduce the germline sequence, and a read error may be involved. The chain is built from TRBV18 and TRBJ2-2; 13 nucleotides align to TRBD2. The CDR3 extends over 16 amino acids. Germline CDR1 is KGHSH and CDR2 is LQKENI. CDR3 DNA sequence: TGCGCCAGCAGCCCAGGACTAGCGGGAGCAACCGGGGAGCTGTTTTTT. Protein sequence: CASSPGLAGATGELFF.

Only a few counts were recorded for this clonotype. The chain joins TRBV18 to TRBJ2-1, with D perhaps TRBD1 (6 bases). CDR3 size: 17 residues. CDR1 KGHSH and CDR2 LQKENI come from the germline V gene. The V gene lost 5 bases and the J gene lost 8 bases, with 25 bases spanning the gap. The CDR3: CASSTGTGTHGTYEQFF. CDR3 nucleotides: TGTGCCAGCTCAACTGGAACCGGGACCCATGGGACATATGAGCAGTTCTTC. Using reference TRBV18 and TRBJ2-1 for the parts outside the CDR3, the full variable domain is NAGVMQNPRHLVRRRGQEARLRCSPMKGHSHVYWYRQLPEEGLKFMVYLQKENIIDESGMPKERFSAEFPKEGPSILRIQQVVRGDSAAYFCASSTGTGTHGTYEQFFGPGTRLTVL.

A few counts support this clonotype. The chain couples TRBV6-6 to TRBJ2-7, with 7 bases fitting TRBD1. The CDR3 consists of 15 residues. V lost 4 bases, J lost 5 bases, and 11 bases stayed unmatched. Germline assignment: CDR1 MNHNY and CDR2 SVGAGI (reference sequence). The DNA for the CDR3 is TGTGCCAGCAGTTCCGCCGACAGGGCCCGGAACGAGCAGTACTTC. Translating it yields CASSSADRARNEQYF.

This clonotype has a handful of counts. The chain carries TRBV2 and TRBJ2-7; 10 positions match TRBD2. Germline V gives CDR1 SNHLY, CDR2 FYNNEI. The J segment lost 5 bases and the V segment lost 6 bases, leaving 10 bases of the junction unmatched. The CDR3 is made up of 15 amino acids. The CDR3 sequence: CASSLQREGQNEQYF. As DNA, the CDR3 is TGTGCCAGCAGCCTTCAGCGGGAGGGCCAGAACGAGCAGTACTTC.

In its sample, this clonotype was seen a few times. The chain joins TRBV3-1 to TRBJ1-3, with a weak D call TRBD1 (5 bases). The germline gives CDR1 LGHDT, CDR2 YNNKEL (reference sequence). The V end lost 5 bases, the J end lost 0 bases, and 14 bases lay between the germline ends. The CDR3 is 16 residues long. This chain's CDR3 is CASSLTGTSSGNTIYF. CDR3 in DNA: TGTGCCAGCAGCTTAACCGGGACGAGCTCTGGAAACACCATATATTTT. The full variable domain, completed using reference TRBV3-1 and TRBJ1-3, is DTAVSQTPKYLVTQMGNDKSIKCEQNLGHDTMYWYKQDSKKFLKIMFSYNNKELIINETVPNRFSPKSPDKAHLNLHINSLELGDSAVYFCASSLTGTSSGNTIYFGEGSWLTVV.

This sequence joins TRBV29-1 and TRBJ2-1, with D possibly being TRBD1 (6 bases). The CDR3 totals 14 residues. Germline V lookup: CDR1 SQVTM, CDR2 ANQGSEA. V was shortened by 3 bases and J by 3 bases, with 12 bases between the two germline ends. CDR3 coding DNA: TGCAGCGTTGATACGGTCAGGGGCTACAATGAGCAGTTCTTC. It translates to CSVDTVRGYNEQFF.

The chain carries TRBV4-3 and TRBJ2-7, with 8 bases aligning to TRBD2. The V and J ends lost 5 bases and 3 bases, in that order; junction bases with no gene match: 18. CDR3 length: 18 amino acids. The germline V gene encodes CDR1 LGHNA and CDR2 YSLEER. CDR3 coding DNA: TGCGCCAGCAGCTCGCGCCCGGCCCTCGAGCGGGGGAACTACGAGCAGTACTTC. Translation gives CASSSRPALERGNYEQYF.

The genes are TRBV7-2 and TRBJ2-7; D may be TRBD1 (5 bases). V shed 2 bases and J shed 7 bases, with 9 bases lying between them. Per the germline V gene, CDR1 is SGHTA and CDR2 is FQGNSA. There are 12 residues in the CDR3. CDR3 loop: CASSLRQSEQYF. The CDR3, as DNA: TGTGCCAGCAGCTTACGACAGAGTGAGCAGTACTTC.

In this sample, this clonotype turned up a few times. The V call is TRBV20-1, the J call TRBJ2-5; D call uncertain. Per germline, CDR1 DFQATT and CDR2 SNEGSKA (reference sequence). The CDR3 sequence is 13 residues long. V dropped 1 base and J dropped 0 bases, with 6 bases sitting between them. CDR3 sequence (DNA): TGCAGTGCTAGAGTCGACTACCAAGAGACCCAGTACTTC. Its translation: CSARVDYQETQYF.

The chain employs TRBV27 and TRBJ1-3; the D is unclear. Trimming removed 3 bases from V and 0 bases from J, with 12 bases in between. The V gene's germline CDR1 is MNHEY and CDR2 SMNVEV (reference sequence). This CDR3 spans 16 amino acids. This chain's CDR3 is CASSLNDPGSGNTIYF. The CDR3 DNA reads as TGTGCCAGCAGTTTGAACGACCCCGGCTCTGGAAACACCATATATTTT.

The V and J genes are TRBV20-1 and TRBJ2-7, with D perhaps TRBD1 (5 bases). The CDR3 covers 15 residues. Per germline, CDR1 DFQATT and CDR2 SNEGSKA (reference sequence). V lost 0 bases to trimming and J lost 5 bases, with 17 bases between them. The CDR3 loop reads CSARDFARDINEQYF. The CDR3 nucleotides are TGCAGTGCTAGAGATTTTGCCAGGGATATTAACGAGCAGTACTTC.

The gene calls are TRBV28 and TRBJ1-2, with D unclear. The CDR3 has 13 residues. Trimming cost V 3 bases and J 1 base, with 6 bases left between them. The germline V gene encodes CDR1 MDHEN and CDR2 SYDVKM. CDR3 region: CASSFNSNYGYTF. Written as DNA, the CDR3 is TGTGCCAGCAGTTTCAACAGTAACTATGGCTACACCTTC.

Many counts were recorded for this clonotype. The rearrangement joins TRBV7-3 to TRBJ2-1, with D possibly being TRBD1 (5 bases). Germline CDR1 reads SGHTA; CDR2 reads FQGTGA. This CDR3 has 13 residues. V was shortened by 5 bases and J by 7 bases, with 12 bases between the two germline ends. The CDR3 region is CASSALQGNEQFF. DNA of the CDR3: TGTGCCAGCAGCGCCCTCCAGGGTAATGAGCAGTTCTTC. The full variable domain, in which reference TRBV7-3 and TRBJ2-1 provide the parts outside the CDR3, is GAGVSQTPSNKVTEKGKYVELRCDPISGHTALYWYRQSLGQGPEFLIYFQGTGAADDSGLPNDRFFAVRPEGSVSTLKIQRTERGDSAVYLCASSALQGNEQFFGPGTRLTVL.

The V call is TRBV12-5, the J call TRBJ2-2, with 8 bases identical to TRBD1. Germline CDR1 and CDR2: LGHNT and FRNRAP. The CDR3 runs to 15 residues. Trimming at V came to 4 bases and at J to 4 bases, leaving 5 bases not matched to a gene. The CDR3 DNA follows: TGTGCTAGTGGTTCACAGGGGGGTTCCACCGGGGAGCTGTTTTTT. This sequence encodes CASGSQGGSTGELFF.

This clonotype was counted many times. For the CDR3, the DNA is TGCAGTGCTAGTTTTATGGTGCCTAGCGGGGTCCTGAATGGAGGCGAGCAGTACTTC. This gives the protein CSASFMVPSGVLNGGEQYF. This chain links TRBV20-1 with TRBJ2-7, with 9 bases identical to TRBD2. CDR3 length: 19 amino acids. From germline, CDR1 is DFQATT and CDR2 SNEGSKA (reference sequence). Trimming took 3 bases from V and 6 from J; bases not matched to a gene: 24.

This clonotype appeared many times. The chain joins TRBV10-1 to TRBJ2-1; D call uncertain. Trimming left V 3 bases short and J 2 bases short, with 11 bases between. Germline assignment: CDR1 WNHNN and CDR2 SYGVQD (reference sequence). The CDR3 runs to 15 residues. In DNA form, the CDR3 reads TGCGCCAGCAGTGAACAGCAAGATCCCTACAATGAGCAGTTCTTC. Residues: CASSEQQDPYNEQFF.

This rearrangement joins TRBV3-1 to TRBJ1-6; 7 positions agree with TRBD1. Germline V CDR1 and CDR2: LGHDT, YNNKEL (reference sequence). V lost 6 bases to trimming and J lost 7 bases; unmatched junction nucleotides: 9. The CDR3 length is 15 residues. This CDR3 reads CASRGETGWNSPLHF. In nucleotides, the CDR3 is TGTGCCAGCAGGGGCGAGACAGGGTGGAATTCACCCCTCCACTTT.

This clonotype was detected many times. The chain employs TRBV29-1 and TRBJ2-1, with D perhaps TRBD1 or TRBD2 (5 bases each). V was clipped by 3 bases and J by 8 bases, with 17 bases between them. Germline-derived CDR1 and CDR2 are SQVTM and ANQGSEA. CDR3 length equals 14 residues. In DNA, the CDR3 is TGCAGCGTTGATTGGGGTGAGGGGTACGATGAGCAGTTCTTC. Protein product: CSVDWGEGYDEQFF.

This clonotype was recorded at least ten times. The DNA for the CDR3 is TGTGCCAGCGGGAACACTAGCGGGAGATGGAATGAGCAGTTCTTC. As protein: CASGNTSGRWNEQFF. V is TRBV7-2 and J is TRBJ2-1; TRBD2 matches 11 bases. The CDR3 has 15 residues. Per the germline V gene, CDR1 is SGHTA and CDR2 is FQGNSA. The V gene end was trimmed by 8 bases and the J gene end by 7 bases; junction bases not matched to a gene: 10.

The table lists this clonotype with many counts. The chain uses TRBV4-3 and TRBJ1-5, with D hard to call. V was pared by 0 bases and J by 3 bases, with 9 bases between. This CDR3 spans 15 amino acids. The germline V gene has CDR1 LGHNA and CDR2 YSLEER. The CDR3 here is CASSQEMGSNQPQHF. CDR3 in DNA: TGCGCCAGCAGCCAAGAGATGGGATCCAATCAGCCCCAGCATTTT.